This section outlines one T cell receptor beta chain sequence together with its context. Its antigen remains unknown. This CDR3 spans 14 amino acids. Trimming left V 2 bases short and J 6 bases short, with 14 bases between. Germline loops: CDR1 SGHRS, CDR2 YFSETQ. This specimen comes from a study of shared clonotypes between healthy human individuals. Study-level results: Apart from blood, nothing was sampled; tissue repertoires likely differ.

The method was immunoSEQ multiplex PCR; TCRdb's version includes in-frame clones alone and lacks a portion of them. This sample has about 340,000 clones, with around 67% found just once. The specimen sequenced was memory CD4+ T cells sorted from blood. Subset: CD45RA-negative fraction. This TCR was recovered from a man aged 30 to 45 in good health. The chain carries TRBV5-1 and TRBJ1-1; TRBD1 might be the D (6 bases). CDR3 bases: TGCGCCAGCAGCTTTACAGGGAAAGGCGCTGAAGCTTTCTTT. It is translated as CASSFTGKGAEAFF.